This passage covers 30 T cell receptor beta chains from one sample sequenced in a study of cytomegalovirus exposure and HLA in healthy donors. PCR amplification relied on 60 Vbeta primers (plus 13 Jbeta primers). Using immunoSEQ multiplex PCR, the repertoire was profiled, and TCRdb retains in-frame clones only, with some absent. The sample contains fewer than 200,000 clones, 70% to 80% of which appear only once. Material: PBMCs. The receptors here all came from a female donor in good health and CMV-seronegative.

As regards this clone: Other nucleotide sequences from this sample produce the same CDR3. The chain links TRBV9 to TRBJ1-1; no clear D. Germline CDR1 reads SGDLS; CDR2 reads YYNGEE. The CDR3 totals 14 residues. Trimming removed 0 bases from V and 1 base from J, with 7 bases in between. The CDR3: CASSVGSGNTEAFF. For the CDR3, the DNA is TGTGCCAGCAGCGTAGGATCGGGGAACACTGAAGCTTTCTTT.

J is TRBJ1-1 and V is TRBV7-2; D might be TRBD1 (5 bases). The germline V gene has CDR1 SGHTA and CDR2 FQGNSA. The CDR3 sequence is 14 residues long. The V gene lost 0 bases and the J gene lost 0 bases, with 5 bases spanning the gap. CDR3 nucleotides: TGTGCCAGCAGCTTAGCAGGGGTGAACACTGAAGCTTTCTTT. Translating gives CASSLAGVNTEAFF.

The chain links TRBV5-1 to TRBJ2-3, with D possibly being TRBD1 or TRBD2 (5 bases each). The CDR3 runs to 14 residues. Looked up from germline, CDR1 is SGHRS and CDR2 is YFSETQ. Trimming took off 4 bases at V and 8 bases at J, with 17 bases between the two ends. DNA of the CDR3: TGCGCCAGCAGCGTGGGGGAGCTAGCTGTTACGCAGTATTTT. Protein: CASSVGELAVTQYF. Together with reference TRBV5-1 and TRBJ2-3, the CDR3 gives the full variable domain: KAGVTQTPRYLIKTRGQQVTLSCSPISGHRSVSWYQQTPGQGLQFLFEYFSETQRNKGNFPGRFSGRQFSNSRSEMNVSTLELGDSALYLCASSVGELAVTQYFGPGTRLTVL.

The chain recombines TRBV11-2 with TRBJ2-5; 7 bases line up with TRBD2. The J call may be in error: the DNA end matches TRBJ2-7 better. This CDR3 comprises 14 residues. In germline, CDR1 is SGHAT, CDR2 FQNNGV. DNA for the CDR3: TGTGCCAGCAGCTTCAGGGACTACTCCTACGAGCAGTACTTC. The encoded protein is CASSFRDYSYEQYF.

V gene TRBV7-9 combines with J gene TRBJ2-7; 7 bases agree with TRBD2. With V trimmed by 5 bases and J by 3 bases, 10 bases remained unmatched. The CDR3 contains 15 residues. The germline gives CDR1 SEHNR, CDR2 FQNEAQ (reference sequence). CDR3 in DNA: TGTGCCAGCAGCCCAAACTTCGGGGGGAGCTACGAGCAGTACTTC. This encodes CASSPNFGGSYEQYF.

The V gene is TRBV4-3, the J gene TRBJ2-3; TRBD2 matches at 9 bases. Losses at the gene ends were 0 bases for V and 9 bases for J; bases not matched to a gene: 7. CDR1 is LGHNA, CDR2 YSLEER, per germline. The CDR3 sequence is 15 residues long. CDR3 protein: CASSQDRLGLATQYF. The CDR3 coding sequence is TGCGCCAGCAGCCAAGATCGGTTAGGACTAGCGACGCAGTATTTT.

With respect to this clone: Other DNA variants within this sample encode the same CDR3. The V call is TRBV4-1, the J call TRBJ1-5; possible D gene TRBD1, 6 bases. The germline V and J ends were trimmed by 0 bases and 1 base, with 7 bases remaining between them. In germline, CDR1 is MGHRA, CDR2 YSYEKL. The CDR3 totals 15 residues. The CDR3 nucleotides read TGCGCCAGCAGCCAAGACAGGGGAAGCAATCAGCCCCAGCATTTT. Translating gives CASSQDRGSNQPQHF.

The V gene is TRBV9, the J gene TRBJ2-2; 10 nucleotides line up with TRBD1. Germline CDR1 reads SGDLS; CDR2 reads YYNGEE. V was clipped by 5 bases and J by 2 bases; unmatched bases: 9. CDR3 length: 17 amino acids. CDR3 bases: TGTGCCAGCAGTCGTGGACAGGGGGTCGGCAACACCGGGGAGCTGTTTTTT. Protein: CASSRGQGVGNTGELFF. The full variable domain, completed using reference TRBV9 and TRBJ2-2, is DSGVTQTPKHLITATGQRVTLRCSPRSGDLSVYWYQQSLDQGLQFLIQYYNGEERAKGNILERFSAQQFPDLHSELNLSSLELGDSALYFCASSRGQGVGNTGELFFGEGSRLTVL.

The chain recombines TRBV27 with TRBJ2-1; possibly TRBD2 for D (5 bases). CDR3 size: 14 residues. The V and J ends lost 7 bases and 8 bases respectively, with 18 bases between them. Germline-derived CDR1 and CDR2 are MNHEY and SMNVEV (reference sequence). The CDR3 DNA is TGTGCCAGCAATACCCACGGGATCCACGATGAGCAGTTCTTC. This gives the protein CASNTHGIHDEQFF.

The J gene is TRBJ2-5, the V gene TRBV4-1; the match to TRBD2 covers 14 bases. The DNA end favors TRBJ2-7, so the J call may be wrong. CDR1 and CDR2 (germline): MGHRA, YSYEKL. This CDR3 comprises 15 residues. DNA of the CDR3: TGCGCCAGCAGCCAGGGGACTAGCGGGGGCTACGAGCAGTACTTC. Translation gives CASSQGTSGGYEQYF.

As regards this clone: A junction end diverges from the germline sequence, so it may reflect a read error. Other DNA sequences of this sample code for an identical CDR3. CDR3 region: CASSPVGGGQTQYF. CDR3 coding DNA: TGTGCTAGCAGCCCTGTCGGGGGAGGACAGACCCAGTACTTC. V usage is TRBV7-7 and J usage is TRBJ2-5; maybe TRBD2 (6 bases). Germline CDR1 SSHAT, CDR2 FNYEAQ (reference sequence). This CDR3 has 14 residues.

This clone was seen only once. CDR3 loop: CAISELGLAGRNEQFF. CDR3 bases: TGTGCCATCAGTGAGCTCGGACTAGCGGGCCGCAATGAGCAGTTCTTC. The chain carries TRBV10-3 and TRBJ2-1; TRBD2 matches at 11 bases. After removal of 2 bases from V and 6 bases from J, the junction contained 6 bases not matched to a gene. CDR3 length: 16 residues. Germline V CDR1 and CDR2: ENHRY, SYGVKD.

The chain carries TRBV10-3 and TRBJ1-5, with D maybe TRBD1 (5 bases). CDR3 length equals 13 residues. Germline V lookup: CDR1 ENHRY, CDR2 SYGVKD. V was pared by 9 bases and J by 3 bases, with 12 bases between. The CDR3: CAMRQGDNQPQHF. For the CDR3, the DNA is TGTGCCATGCGCCAGGGCGACAATCAGCCCCAGCATTTT.

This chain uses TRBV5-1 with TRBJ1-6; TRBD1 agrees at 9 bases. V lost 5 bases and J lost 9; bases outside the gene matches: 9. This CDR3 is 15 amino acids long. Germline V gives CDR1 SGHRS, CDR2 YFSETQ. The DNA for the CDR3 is TGCGCCAGCAGGAATTCCGGACAGGGGAGTTCACCCCTCCACTTT. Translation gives CASRNSGQGSSPLHF.

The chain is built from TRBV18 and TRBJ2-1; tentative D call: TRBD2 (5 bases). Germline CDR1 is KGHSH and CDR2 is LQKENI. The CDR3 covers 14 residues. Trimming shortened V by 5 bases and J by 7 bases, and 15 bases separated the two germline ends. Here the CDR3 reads CASSSFGVRNEQFF. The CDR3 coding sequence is TGTGCCAGCTCATCATTCGGGGTCCGGAATGAGCAGTTCTTC.

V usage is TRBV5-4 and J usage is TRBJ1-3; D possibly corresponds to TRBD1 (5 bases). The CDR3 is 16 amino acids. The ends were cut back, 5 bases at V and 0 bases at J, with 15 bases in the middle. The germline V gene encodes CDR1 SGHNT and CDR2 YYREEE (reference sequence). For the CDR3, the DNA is TGTGCCAGCAGTCCCTATGGGACTAGCTCTGGAAACACCATATATTTT. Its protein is CASSPYGTSSGNTIYF.

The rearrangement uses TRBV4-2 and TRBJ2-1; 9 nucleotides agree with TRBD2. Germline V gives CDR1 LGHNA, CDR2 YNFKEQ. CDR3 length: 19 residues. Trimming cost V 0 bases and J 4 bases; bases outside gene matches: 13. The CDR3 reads CASSQDRGKRGADYNEQFF. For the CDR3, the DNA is TGTGCCAGCAGCCAAGATAGGGGGAAGCGGGGGGCCGATTACAATGAGCAGTTCTTC.

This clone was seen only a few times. The CDR3 bases are TGTGCCAGCAGCCAAAAGCAACCCTACGAGCAGTACTTC. It codes for CASSQKQPYEQYF. This chain joins TRBV14 and TRBJ2-7, with no clear D. Germline CDR1 is SGHDN and CDR2 is FVKESK. Trimming took off 2 bases at V and 2 bases at J, with 7 bases between the two ends. CDR3 length: 13 amino acids.

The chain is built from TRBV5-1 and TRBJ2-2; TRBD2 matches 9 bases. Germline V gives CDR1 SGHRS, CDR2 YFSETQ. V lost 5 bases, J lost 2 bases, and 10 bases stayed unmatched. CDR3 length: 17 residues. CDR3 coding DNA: TGCGCCAGCAGGAGAGAGCGGGGGGCGGCCAACACCGGGGAGCTGTTTTTT. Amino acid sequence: CASRRERGAANTGELFF.

In nucleotides, the CDR3 is TGTGCCAGCAGCTTGGGGGGGCCTAACTATGGCTACACCTTC. Its translation: CASSLGGPNYGYTF. The chain combines TRBV7-2 with TRBJ1-2; D is possibly TRBD1 (6 bases). With 3 bases removed from V and 0 bases from J, the gap between germline ends came to 8 bases. The CDR3 length is 14 residues. The germline V gene has CDR1 SGHTA and CDR2 FQGNSA.

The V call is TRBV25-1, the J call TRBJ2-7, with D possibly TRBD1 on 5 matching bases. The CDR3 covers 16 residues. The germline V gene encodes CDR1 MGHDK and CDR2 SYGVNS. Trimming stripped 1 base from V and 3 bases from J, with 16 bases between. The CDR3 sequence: CASSESSGPIRYEQYF. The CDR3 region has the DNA TGTGCCAGCAGTGAATCCTCAGGGCCGATTCGCTACGAGCAGTACTTC.

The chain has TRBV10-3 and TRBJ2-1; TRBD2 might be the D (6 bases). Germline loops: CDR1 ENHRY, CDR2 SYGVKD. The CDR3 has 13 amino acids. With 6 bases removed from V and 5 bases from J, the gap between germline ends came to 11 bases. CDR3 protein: CAIRGGLHNEQFF. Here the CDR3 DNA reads TGTGCCATCAGGGGAGGCCTGCACAATGAGCAGTTCTTC.

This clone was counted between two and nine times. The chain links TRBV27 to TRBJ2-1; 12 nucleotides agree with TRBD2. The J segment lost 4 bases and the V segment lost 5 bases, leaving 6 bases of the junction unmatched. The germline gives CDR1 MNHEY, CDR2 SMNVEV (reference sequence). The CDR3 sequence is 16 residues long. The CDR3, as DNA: TGTGCCAGCAGTAAACGGACTAGCGGGGCTTACAATGAGCAGTTCTTC. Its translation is CASSKRTSGAYNEQFF.

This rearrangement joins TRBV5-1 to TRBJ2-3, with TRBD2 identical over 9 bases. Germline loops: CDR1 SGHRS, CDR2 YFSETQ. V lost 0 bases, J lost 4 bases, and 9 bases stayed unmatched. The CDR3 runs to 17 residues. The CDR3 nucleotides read TGCGCCAGCAGCTTGGAAGTTGGCGGGAGGGGGGCAGATACGCAGTATTTT. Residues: CASSLEVGGRGADTQYF.

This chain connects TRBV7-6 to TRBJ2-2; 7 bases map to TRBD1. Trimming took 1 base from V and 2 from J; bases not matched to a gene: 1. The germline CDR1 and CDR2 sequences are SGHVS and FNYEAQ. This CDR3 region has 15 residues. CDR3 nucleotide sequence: TGTGCCAGCAGCTTAGGACAGGGAAACACCGGGGAGCTGTTTTTT. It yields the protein CASSLGQGNTGELFF.

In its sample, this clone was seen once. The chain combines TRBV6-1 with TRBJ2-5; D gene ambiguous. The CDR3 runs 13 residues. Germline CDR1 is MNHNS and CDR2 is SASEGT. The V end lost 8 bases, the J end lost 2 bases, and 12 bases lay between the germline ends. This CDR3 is CASGQVAQETQYF. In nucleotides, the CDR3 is TGTGCCAGCGGGCAGGTCGCTCAAGAGACCCAGTACTTC.

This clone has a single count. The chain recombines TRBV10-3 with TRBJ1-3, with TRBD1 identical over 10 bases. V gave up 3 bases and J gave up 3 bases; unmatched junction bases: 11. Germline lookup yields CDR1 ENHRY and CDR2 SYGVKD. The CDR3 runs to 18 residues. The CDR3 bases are TGTGCCATCAGTGATTCCAACAAGAGGACAGGGGGTGGAAACACCATATATTTT. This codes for CAISDSNKRTGGGNTIYF.

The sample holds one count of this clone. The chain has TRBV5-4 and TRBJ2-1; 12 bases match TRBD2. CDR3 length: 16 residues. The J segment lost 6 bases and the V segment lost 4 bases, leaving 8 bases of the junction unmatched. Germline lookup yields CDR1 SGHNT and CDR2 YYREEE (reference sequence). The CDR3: CASSPPLAGGPNEQFF. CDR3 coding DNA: TGTGCCAGCAGCCCCCCGCTAGCGGGAGGGCCCAATGAGCAGTTCTTC. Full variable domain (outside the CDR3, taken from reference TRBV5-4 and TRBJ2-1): ETGVTQSPTHLIKTRGQQVTLRCSSQSGHNTVSWYQQALGQGPQFIFQYYREEENGRGNFPPRFSGLQFPNYSSELNVNALELDDSALYLCASSPPLAGGPNEQFFGPGTRLTVL.

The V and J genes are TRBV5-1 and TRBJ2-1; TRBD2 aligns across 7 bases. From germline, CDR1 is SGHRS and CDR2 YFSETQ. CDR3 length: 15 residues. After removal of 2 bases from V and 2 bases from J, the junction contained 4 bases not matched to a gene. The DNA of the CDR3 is TGCGCCAGCAGCTTTGTTAGCGGGCCCTACAATGAGCAGTTCTTC. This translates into CASSFVSGPYNEQFF.

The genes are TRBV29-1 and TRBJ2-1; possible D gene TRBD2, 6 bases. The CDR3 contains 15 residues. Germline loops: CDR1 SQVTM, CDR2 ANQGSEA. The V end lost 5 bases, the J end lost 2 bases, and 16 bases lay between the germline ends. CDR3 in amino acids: CSVRRSGVTYNEQFF. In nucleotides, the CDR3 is TGCAGCGTTCGTAGGTCGGGAGTAACCTACAATGAGCAGTTCTTC.